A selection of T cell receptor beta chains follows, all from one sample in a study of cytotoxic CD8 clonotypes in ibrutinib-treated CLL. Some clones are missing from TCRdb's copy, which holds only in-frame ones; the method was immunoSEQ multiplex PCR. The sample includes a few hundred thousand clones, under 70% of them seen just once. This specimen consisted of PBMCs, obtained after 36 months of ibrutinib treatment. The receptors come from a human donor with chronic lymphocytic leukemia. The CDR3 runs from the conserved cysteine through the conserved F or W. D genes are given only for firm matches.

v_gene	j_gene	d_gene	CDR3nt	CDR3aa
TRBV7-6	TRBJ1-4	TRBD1	TGTGCCAGCAGCTTACCCCGGACAGGGATTAATGAAAAACTGTTTTTT	CASSLPRTGINEKLFF
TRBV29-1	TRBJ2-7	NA	TGCAGCGTTTCAATTATTGGCGAGCAGTACTTC	CSVSIIGEQYF
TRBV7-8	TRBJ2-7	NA	TGTGCCAGCAGCTTAGACGCTGCGGGGCAGTACTTC	CASSLDAAGQYF
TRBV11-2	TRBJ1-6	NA	TGTGCCAGCAGCTTCGGGGGCATGAATTCACCCCTCCACTTT	CASSFGGMNSPLHF
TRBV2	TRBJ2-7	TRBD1	TGTGCCAGCAGGGAACGGACAGGGGGCTTCTACGAGCAGTACTTC	CASRERTGGFYEQYF
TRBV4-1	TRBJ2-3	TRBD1	TGCGCCAGCGGAAGGACAGGGTTGACAGATACGCAGTATTTT	CASGRTGLTDTQYF
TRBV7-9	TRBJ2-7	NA	TGTGCCAGCAGCTTAGTGTGGACGGGATACGAGCAGTACTTC	CASSLVWTGYEQYF
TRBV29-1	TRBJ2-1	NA	TGCAGCGTTGATGAGCTGGGCCACAATGAGCAGTTCTTC	CSVDELGHNEQFF
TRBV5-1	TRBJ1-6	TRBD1	TGCGCCAGCAGCTTGGCCGGGTCAGGGGGTAATTCACCCCTCCACTTT	CASSLAGSGGNSPLHF
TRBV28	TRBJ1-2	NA	TGTGCCAGCAGTTTTCAGGGCGTCGACTATGGCTACACCTTC	CASSFQGVDYGYTF